This T cell receptor beta chain came from a study of cytomegalovirus exposure and HLA in healthy donors (dated by TCRdb to about 2017). About the full investigation: An earlier analysis of 587 of the donors reported 250 to 350 Gb of sequence data and 120 million or so unique TCR beta sequences from 190 million or so T cells. In the later analysis, no new phenotypic data were used to find candidate immune exposures; instead, reliance was placed on TCR beta sequences and their occurrence across donors. HLA typing included class I and class II loci at four-digit resolution. An early release covering over 500 HLA-typed donors comprised approximately 290 gigabases of sequencing data and approximately 80 million unique TCR sequences. An earlier analysis of fewer than 750 of the donors used high-throughput TCR beta sequencing to judge whether each TCR beta V gene segment behaved as functional or pseudogenic. Donor age, sex, ethnicity and CMV serostatus were collected together with the repertoire data. Every repertoire in the discovery cohort had been generated on one and the same sequencing platform. A separate validation cohort of 100 to 150 different subjects was used in addition to the approximately 640-subject first cohort. The genetic ancestry cluster associated with self-reported Caucasian donors included approximately 85% of the approximately 430 genotyped donors. The study used immunosequencing to profile the T cell repertoires of hundreds of subjects and linked those repertoires to cytomegalovirus serostatus. The number of donors typed differed by locus, with 629-630 for A, B, C, DRB1 and DQB1, more than 500 for DQA1, nearly 610 for DPA1, and approximately 470 for DPB1. The aim of the study was to test whether cataloging public T cell receptors could identify signatures of past pathogen exposure. High-throughput TCR immunosequencing, statistical association of individual TCRs with disease status, and machine learning were combined to predict cytomegalovirus infection status. Genome-wide SNP genotypes for about 55% of the 666 donors were used in a later genetic analysis, which treated that subset as a discovery cohort. Among over 350 genotyped donors of the cohort, an average of approximately 230,000 unique TCR beta nucleotide sequences were sequenced per donor, around a sixth of them non-productive. About five DR-DQ haplotypes were treated as single units for association and clustering because of strong linkage in the cohort. A later analysis re-analyzed previously published TCR beta repertoires from 650 to 800 donors and added high-resolution HLA genotyping to study TCR occurrence patterns.

The CDR1 and CDR2 encoded by the germline V gene are SGHAT and FQNNGV. A distance of 5 bases separates the germline ends of V and J, which lose 1 base and 5 bases respectively. Including cysteine and phenylalanine, the CDR3 has 12 amino acids. Kept here is only the CDR3 DNA, which spans 36 bases and is read in frame from base 1. Concerning this clone: Its target antigen remains unknown. No base quality values were provided; no much bigger clone lies one nucleotide off.

The cohort consisted of approximately 670 healthy bone marrow donors. At the time of sampling, every cohort member was nominally healthy, though immune exposures that went unrecorded were likely present. The donor tested CMV seropositive and was one of the 289 seropositive cohort members. A peripheral blood sample was provided by each donor, and peripheral blood mononuclear cells were used for TCR beta sequencing. Genomic DNA extraction from the blood cell samples was performed with the Qiagen DNeasy Blood Extraction Kit. Library preparation used the immunoSEQ multiplex PCR assay. A mixture of 60 forward primers for TCR Vbeta segments and 13 reverse primers for TCR Jbeta segments was used in the multiplex PCR. The CDR3 region of rearranged TCR beta genes was amplified from genomic DNA by a multiplex PCR assay. The amplified TCR beta libraries were sequenced on the Illumina HiSeq System as 87-base-pair reads. The paper's processing steps were these. Across the 600 to 700 repertoires, a later analysis counted 60 million to 90 million unique TCR beta chains, 9 million to 14 million of which were shared by at least two donors. A nearest-neighbor algorithm error-corrected the raw reads and collapsed the reads into unique sequences, merging closely related sequences to remove PCR and sequencing errors. CDR3 sequences were aligned to IMGT reference sequences to assign V, D and J gene segments. For a sequence to be retained, at least a six-nucleotide match to both a V gene segment and a J gene segment was required. A rearrangement was called productive if the CDR3 had no stop codons and remained in frame with V and J, and every other rearrangement was called non-productive. CDR3 was defined according to IMGT convention as the region running from the second conserved V-encoded cysteine to the conserved J-encoded phenylalanine. In an earlier analysis of more than 550 of the donors, sequences lacking an unambiguous match to a single V gene segment were excluded. An earlier analysis of 500 to 700 of the donors classified V segments as functional when productive rearrangements were above 56.7% and as segregating when the standard deviation between donors was above 5%. A statistical classification framework was built to diagnose cytomegalovirus status from the catalog of TCR beta chain sequences. In a later analysis, TCR nucleotide sequences were compared against IMGT/GENE-DB human TR gene sequences so that V and J genes could be assigned. Using the TCRdist pipeline, a later analysis assigned CDR3 sequences along with most-parsimonious VDJ recombination scenarios. In a later analysis, each TCR beta chain was defined by its CDR3 amino acid sequence together with its V-gene family, and reads lacking a unique V-gene family were excluded. As a way to deal with suspected cross-contamination and a sequencing artifact, a later analysis dropped more than 500 nucleotide sequences that were highly shared and had low generation probability. For each public chain, a later analysis derived a clonal expansion index from normalized ranks of inferred template counts within each repertoire. In a later analysis, generation probabilities were computed with a VDJ recombination model fitted to out-of-frame rearrangements, and the resulting probabilities were checked against IGoR. In a later analysis, TCR-TCR, TCR-HLA and TCR-CMV co-occurrence was scored with hypergeometric tests, and a repertoire-size bias correction was applied to TCR pairs. False discovery rates were estimated in a later analysis by permuting HLA or CMV assignments 20 times. In a later analysis, co-occurring TCRs were grouped with DBSCAN, and TCRdist sequence similarity was added when clustering was performed within HLA-allele-positive subsets. Co-occurrence clustering excluded repertoires with fewer than 30,000 or more than 120,000 public chains, plus five with anomalous nucleotide sharing. The immuneACCESS repertoire file appears here via TCRdb, limited to in-frame rearrangements. These files lack a portion of the clones; in checked studies, under half of the deficit traces to unresolved V genes, and the cause of the others is not known. V and J calls and clone size are as listed in that table; D and trimming were resolved from the DNA. The sample has fewer than 250,000 clones on record, about three quarters of them singletons. The ten top clones hold 2% to 2.5% of the sample.

The paper's findings and limits, for the study overall: Strong co-occurrence of HLA alleles, especially DR and DQ, made assigning TCR associations to individual alleles difficult. An earlier analysis of roughly 570 of the donors showed that most TCR beta V segments appeared in productive rearrangements either about 87% or about 30% of the time, which broadly matched IMGT annotations. A later analysis found that TCR association rates varied across HLA loci, with DRB1 alleles showing the most associated TCRs and HLA-C alleles the fewest. In a later analysis, HLA-associated TCR beta chains were found to be more clonally expanded and to have lower generation probabilities than equally common non-associated chains. A total of fewer than 200 TCR beta chains were listed by the study as associated with cytomegalovirus. A further reported finding was that TCR beta sequences accurately predicted the HLA-A and HLA-B alleles for most subjects in the first cohort. V-gene and J-gene trimming of TCR beta chains was associated with a missense DCLRE1C variant in a later genetic analysis, and the association was replicated in an independent cohort. The presence/absence analyses assumed that sequencing depth was roughly uniform across donors, and that assumption may not be true. According to the authors, the approach could potentially be generalized to other disease states and immunological phenotypes. A few of the identified cytomegalovirus-associated TCR beta chains were confirmed in vitro to be specific for cytomegalovirus antigens. In a later genetic analysis, fewer N-insertions in productive TCRs were reported among donors in an Asian-associated ancestry cluster than the roughly 700-donor mean. In a later analysis, several top co-occurrence clusters were reported to appear linked to parvovirus B19, influenza, CMV and Epstein-Barr virus. According to a later analysis, most CMV-associated TCR beta chains appeared to be HLA-restricted, and the HLA associations seemed to be driven largely by CMV exposure. The 87-base-pair reads could not distinguish some IMGT-functional V segments, including TRBV6-2 and TRBV6-3, so those segments were excluded. The classifier was reported to diagnose cytomegalovirus status with high specificity and sensitivity in both the original cohort and the validation cohort. A later analysis associated about 17,000 TCR beta sequences with specific HLA alleles at a false discovery rate of 0.05. Linkage disequilibrium might explain the correlated functional status among segregating V segments, but an unknown experimental factor could not be ruled out. Most TCR sequences were observed very rarely across donors, whereas some public TCRs were present in many individuals. The only immune exposure information available for the cohort was CMV serostatus. A cluster of highly shared sequence variants was judged likely to be a technical artifact of the sequencing pipeline. Over 15 rarely observed V segments, including chromosome 9 orphons, were excluded from the earlier analysis of about 600 of the donors because counts were too low. This cohort had only TCR beta chains sequenced, and the lack of alpha or paired-chain data limited which features could be detected. Because HLA typing was missing for some donors at each locus, association tests included only the typed subset.

The sample comprised PBMCs. The source is a woman aged 25 to 39 in good health and CMV-seropositive. The receptor chain draws on TRBV11-2 and TRBJ2-5; the D gene lacks a confident call. The base sequence is TGTGCCAGCAGCTTAGCGGTGGAGACCCAGTACTTC. Translated, this gives CASSLAVETQYF. The variable domain in full, with residues beyond the CDR3 obtained from the reference TRBV11-2 and TRBJ2-5 genes, is EAGVAQSPRYKIIEKRQSVAFWCNPISGHATLYWYQQILGQGPKLLIQFQNNGVVDDSQLPKDRFSAERLKGVDSTLKIQPAKLEDSAVYLCASSLAVETQYFGPGTRLLVL.